The rows below give T cell receptor beta chains drawn from one sample of a study of blood T cell repertoires in COVID-19. Libraries were prepared by immunoSEQ multiplex PCR; TCRdb keeps only in-frame clonotypes and omits some of them. Of 150,000 to 200,000 clones in the sample, 89% are singletons; the top ten hold about 2.1%. The specimen was peripheral blood. The receptors here all came from a man younger than 35 who had recovered from COVID-19. Both conserved end residues are trimmed from each CDR3. The order of the fields is clone size, V gene, CDR3 length, J gene, CDR3 protein. Clone size is not always given. Where it is, it says once, few, many or a class for expanded clones.

NA,TRBV5-5,12,TRBJ2-7,ASSLVGGAYEQY
NA,TRBV19,16,TRBJ2-7,ASSSGFPGLAGVDEQY
NA,TRBV7-2,15,TRBJ2-1,ASSLDPSGSRFNEQF
many,TRBV6-5,13,TRBJ1-3,ASRSDSNSGNTIY
NA,TRBV13,14,TRBJ2-6,ASSPPQVAGANVLT
NA,TRBV6-5,13,TRBJ2-1,ASSLAASGSNEQF
NA,TRBV6-5,11,TRBJ2-7,ASIRDRNYEQY
once,TRBV10-3,11,TRBJ2-7,AISRTLSYEQY
NA,TRBV29-1,9,TRBJ2-3,SGRLPDTQY
NA,TRBV9,14,TRBJ2-1,ASSVAVGQGDNEQF
NA,TRBV14,14,TRBJ2-5,ASSQDASRVAETQY
NA,TRBV6-5,10,TRBJ2-1,ASSYSIREQF
NA,TRBV6-6,13,TRBJ1-4,ASSRPGQGDEKLF
once,TRBV9,14,TRBJ2-2,ASSVAGQGGAGELF
NA,TRBV24-1,13,TRBJ1-2,ATRGGTEDDYGYT
NA,TRBV7-2,13,TRBJ1-6,ASSPQGQSNSPLH
NA,TRBV5-1,14,TRBJ2-5,ASSLVAGVGQETQY
NA,TRBV6-1,11,TRBJ1-2,ASSENRNYGYT
NA,TRBV7-9,14,TRBJ2-1,ASSRLRDRDYNEQF
NA,TRBV4-1,15,TRBJ2-1,ASSQDWDSSSYNEQF
NA,TRBV9,17,TRBJ2-2,ASSGPGQGGLAGTGELF
few,TRBV7-2,17,TRBJ2-2,ASSLSGTSGRHRTGELF
NA,TRBV28,11,TRBJ1-4,ASSLYRVGKLF
NA,TRBV7-2,12,TRBJ1-1,ASTLTGLNTEAF
NA,TRBV5-1,12,TRBJ2-7,ASSLYVGDYEQY
NA,TRBV5-4,11,TRBJ2-1,ASSHLSGYEQF
NA,TRBV5-1,16,TRBJ2-2,ASSPGLAGGANTGELF
NA,TRBV28,13,TRBJ1-6,ASSELTGDNSPLH
NA,TRBV6-4,12,TRBJ2-1,ASSSAGVRGEQF
NA,TRBV5-5,12,TRBJ1-2,ASSSWTGSDGYT
NA,TRBV3-1/TRBV3-2,12,TRBJ1-2,ASSQGGVGAGYT
NA,TRBV19,13,TRBJ2-7,ASSIDVGANYEQY
NA,TRBV5-4,13,TRBJ2-3,ASSRTSGKSDTQY
NA,TRBV28,13,TRBJ1-4,ASSPLGTGDEKLF
NA,TRBV6-5,13,TRBJ2-3,ASRWAGEDTDTQY
once,TRBV19,12,TRBJ1-5,ASVDRPLNQPQH
NA,TRBV19,13,TRBJ1-2,ASSSLTTQGLGYT
NA,TRBV9,14,TRBJ2-3,ASSALPDSLTDTQY
few,TRBV4-1,15,TRBJ2-7,ASSQEGLAGTSYEQY
NA,TRBV20-1,8,TRBJ2-3,GLAEDTQY
NA,TRBV7-9,10,TRBJ2-6,ASSTRQTPET
NA,TRBV28,10,TRBJ2-5,ASTTGQETQY
NA,TRBV6-9,14,TRBJ2-1,ASSYFGTPQNNEQF
NA,TRBV6-5,13,TRBJ2-7,ASSPLAGGPYEQY
NA,TRBV7-2,14,TRBJ2-2,ASSLGLAGTTGELF
once,TRBV6-5,13,TRBJ1-3,ASFPGQSKGNTIY